Listed below are T cell receptor beta chains from one sample, sequenced in a study of CD8+ T cells in alopecia areata. Measured with immunoSEQ multiplex PCR; TCRdb has only the in-frame clones, and not every one. The sample carries a few hundred thousand clones, 66% recorded once. The sequenced sample was CD4+ T cells sorted from blood, obtained at approximately week 44, from a patient treated with tofacitinib. The receptors derive from a human donor with alopecia areata. The CDR3 runs from the conserved cysteine through the conserved F or W. D genes are given only for firm matches. Clone size appears in some rows only: once, few, many, or a class for an expanded clone.

>few|TRBJ1-1|.|16|TRBV7-2
CASSLGTVHLNTEAFF
TGTGCCAGCAGCTTAGGGACAGTCCATTTGAACACTGAAGCTTTCTTT
>.|TRBJ2-2|.|18|TRBV30
CAWSVQGGRGHRSGELFF
TGTGCCTGGAGTGTACAAGGAGGTCGAGGACACCGTAGCGGGGAGCTGTTTTTT
>.|TRBJ2-6|TRBD1|15|TRBV29-1
CSARDRVSGANVLTF
TGCAGCGCCCGGGACAGGGTCTCTGGGGCCAACGTCCTGACTTTC
>.|TRBJ2-5|.|15|TRBV25-1
CASSPLGASQETQYF
TGTGCCAGCTCCCCACTAGGAGCGTCCCAAGAGACCCAGTACTTC
>few|TRBJ1-1|.|12|TRBV30
CAWSRQNTEAFF
TGTGCCTGGAGCAGACAGAACACTGAAGCTTTCTTT
>.|TRBJ2-7|.|13|TRBV2
CASSDTGRDEQYF
TGTGCCAGCAGTGATACAGGGAGAGACGAGCAGTACTTC
>.|TRBJ2-5|TRBD1|14|TRBV25-1
CASRDRGLGETQYF
TGTGCCAGCAGGGACAGGGGGCTTGGTGAGACCCAGTACTTC
>few|TRBJ2-7|TRBD1|18|TRBV29-1
CSVAPGQGLVTRSYEQYF
TGCAGCGTTGCCCCGGGACAGGGACTCGTCACTCGTTCTTACGAGCAGTACTTC
>.|TRBJ2-3|.|16|TRBV7-2
CASSLDLVAKRDTQYF
TGTGCCAGCAGCTTAGACTTGGTGGCCAAACGGGATACGCAGTATTTT
>few|TRBJ1-2|.|13|TRBV5-6
CASRTVGNYGYTF
TGTGCCAGCAGGACGGTGGGAAACTATGGCTACACCTTC
>.|TRBJ2-6|.|15|TRBV4-3
CASSQRMSGANVLTF
TGCGCCAGCAGCCAAAGGATGTCTGGGGCCAACGTCCTGACTTTC
>.|TRBJ2-7|.|14|TRBV19
CASSPTEASYEQYF
TGTGCCAGTAGTCCGACAGAGGCTTCTTACGAGCAGTACTTC
>.|TRBJ2-3|.|14|TRBV11-2
CASSTEGFTDTQYF
TGTGCCAGCAGCACCGAGGGTTTCACAGATACGCAGTATTTT
>.|TRBJ1-1|TRBD1|14|TRBV9
CASSPGQGAETAFF
TGTGCCAGCAGCCCGGGACAGGGGGCTGAGACGGCTTTCTTT
>.|TRBJ1-6|.|14|TRBV29-1
CSVTYGQKNSPLHF
TGCAGCGTCACATACGGACAGAAGAATTCACCCCTCCACTTT
>.|TRBJ2-5|TRBD1|15|TRBV27
CASSKGQGGFATQYF
TGTGCCAGCAGCAAAGGACAGGGGGGGTTCGCGACCCAGTACTTC
>.|TRBJ1-1|TRBD1|16|TRBV30
CAWSLLTGRRTTEAFF
TGTGCCTGGAGTCTGCTGACAGGGCGCCGAACAACTGAAGCTTTCTTT
>.|TRBJ2-7|TRBD2|15|TRBV4-1
CASSQYSGGIYEQYF
TGCGCCAGCAGCCAATATAGCGGGGGAATATACGAGCAGTACTTC
>once|TRBJ2-7|.|14|TRBV25-1
CASSPGLLLGKQYF
TGTGCCAGCAGTCCGGGACTCCTCCTCGGGAAGCAGTACTTC
>.|TRBJ2-1|.|14|TRBV29-1
CSVEDYGRPNEQFF
TGCAGCGTTGAAGATTACGGACGGCCCAATGAGCAGTTCTTC
>once|TRBJ1-2|TRBD1|14|TRBV27
CASSLRTGAGGYTF
TGTGCCAGCAGTCTGAGGACAGGGGCAGGTGGCTACACCTTC
>.|TRBJ2-3|.|16|TRBV29-1
CSVTSRTTSWADTQYF
TGCAGCGTTACCTCCCGGACTACCTCTTGGGCAGATACGCAGTATTTT
>few|TRBJ1-5|TRBD1|14|TRBV29-1
CSVTTGTKDQPQHF
TGCAGCGTGACGACAGGGACAAAGGATCAGCCCCAGCATTTT
>few|TRBJ2-7|TRBD1|12|TRBV2
CASIDRGSEQYF
TGTGCCAGCATTGACAGGGGCAGCGAGCAGTACTTC
>.|TRBJ2-7|.|12|TRBV13
CASSITGYEQYF
TGTGCCAGCAGCATAACAGGCTACGAGCAGTACTTC
>.|TRBJ1-4|.|15|TRBV19
CASARQDEANEKLFF
TGTGCCAGTGCGAGGCAGGACGAGGCTAATGAAAAACTGTTTTTT
>once|TRBJ2-2|TRBD2|17|TRBV9
CASSVAISGYTSGELFF
TGTGCCAGCAGCGTAGCTATTAGCGGGTATACTTCGGGGGAGCTGTTTTTT
>.|TRBJ1-6|.|14|TRBV23-1
CASSLAGGCSPLHF
TGCGCCAGCAGCCTAGCCGGGGGATGTTCACCCCTCCACTTT
>.|TRBJ1-2|.|14|TRBV14
CASSLVPDPYGYTF
TGTGCCAGCAGCCTCGTGCCCGACCCTTATGGCTACACCTTC
>.|TRBJ2-5|.|12|TRBV29-1
CSVDLSRETQYF
TGCAGCGTTGATTTATCGAGAGAGACCCAGTACTTC
>few|TRBJ1-2|.|11|TRBV29-1
CSVVGGYGYTF
TGCAGCGTTGTTGGGGGATATGGCTACACCTTC
>.|TRBJ2-3|.|16|TRBV5-1
CASSLVRVGHTDTQYF
TGCGCCAGCAGCTTGGTTCGGGTGGGCCACACAGATACGCAGTATTTT
>once|TRBJ1-2|TRBD1|13|TRBV5-1
CASSWDRDYGYTF
TGCGCCAGCAGCTGGGACAGAGATTATGGCTACACCTTC
>.|TRBJ1-1|TRBD1|13|TRBV7-8
CASSRRQGTEAFF
TGTGCCAGCAGCCGTCGACAGGGGACTGAAGCTTTCTTT
>.|TRBJ2-5|TRBD1|16|TRBV25-1
CASSGAGWDSQETQYF
TGTGCCAGCAGTGGCGCCGGGTGGGACAGCCAAGAGACCCAGTACTTC
>.|TRBJ2-3|.|15|TRBV25-1
CASSESGVSTDTQYF
TGTGCCAGCAGTGAATCTGGCGTTAGCACAGATACGCAGTATTTT
>few|TRBJ2-1|.|12|TRBV30
CAWSVRGDEQFF
TGTGCCTGGAGTGTGCGAGGAGATGAGCAGTTCTTC
>.|TRBJ1-1|.|15|TRBV12-5
CASGSPSRWGAEAFF
TGTGCTAGTGGTTCCCCTTCAAGGTGGGGGGCTGAAGCTTTCTTT
>.|TRBJ2-1|.|16|TRBV27
CASSSKRTFSYNEQFF
TGTGCCAGCAGTAGTAAGAGGACTTTCTCCTACAATGAGCAGTTCTTC
>once|TRBJ1-1|TRBD1|15|TRBV14
CASSNRGGQGTEAFF
TGTGCCAGCAGCAATAGAGGTGGACAGGGAACTGAAGCTTTCTTT
>.|TRBJ1-4|.|16|TRBV4-3
CASSQDRQIRARELFF
TGCGCCAGCAGCCAAGATCGCCAGATCAGAGCGCGGGAACTGTTTTTT
>.|TRBJ1-2|TRBD1|13|TRBV5-6
CASSLLGQESYTF
TGTGCCAGCAGCCTCTTGGGACAGGAGAGCTACACCTTC
>.|TRBJ2-2|.|14|TRBV6-6
CAIKPSSNTGELFF
TGTGCCATCAAACCAAGCTCGAACACCGGGGAGCTGTTTTTT
>.|TRBJ2-1|.|13|TRBV19
CASSLGNNNEQFF
TGTGCCAGTAGTTTAGGGAATAACAATGAGCAGTTCTTC
>few|TRBJ2-3|TRBD2|14|TRBV15
CATSKTSESDTQYF
TGTGCCACCAGCAAGACTAGCGAGTCAGATACGCAGTATTTT